Each of the 24 T cell receptor beta chains below was sequenced from the same sample in a study of CD8 T cells in ankylosing spondylitis listed by TCRdb under 2017. Libraries were made using 5' RACE. The sequencer was an Illumina HiSeq 2500. TCRdb itself trimmed the public reads at Q25 with fastp, ran MiXCR and retained productive beta chains. Each record represents a unique CDR3 protein, reported with the most common genes and DNA among its rows. The sample contains about 250,000 distinct CDR3 sequences, 18% of them found a single time. Clones ranked in the top ten supply around 30% of the sample. The sample taken for sequencing was blood, either unsorted or a sorted T cell fraction (not recorded which). These receptors were obtained from a male donor with ankylosing spondylitis or in good health (not recorded which).

The chain combines TRBV4-1 with TRBJ2-7, with D unresolved. This CDR3 is 15 amino acids long. Between the trimmed V and J ends, which lost 0 bases and 1 base, there was a span of 10 bases. Germline V gene data show CDR1 as MGHRA and CDR2 as YSYEKL. This CDR3 is CASSQDDLLSYEQYF. The CDR3 DNA reads as TGCGCCAGCAGCCAAGATGACCTTTTATCCTACGAGCAGTACTTC.

V usage is TRBV7-8 and J usage is TRBJ2-3, with a tentative D call TRBD1 (6 bases). The V end lost 5 bases, the J end lost 4 bases, and 16 bases lay between the germline ends. The CDR3 runs to 15 residues. Germline loops: CDR1 SGHVS, CDR2 FQNEAQ. CDR3 DNA sequence: TGTGCCAGCAGCGCACAGGGATTTCCATCAGATACGCAGTATTTT. This translates into CASSAQGFPSDTQYF. The full variable domain, completed using reference TRBV7-8 and TRBJ2-3, is GAGVSQSPRYKVAKRGQDVALRCDPISGHVSLFWYQQALGQGPEFLTYFQNEAQLDKSGLPSDRFFAERPEGSVSTLKIQRTQQEDSAVYLCASSAQGFPSDTQYFGPGTRLTVL.

The chain couples TRBV7-8 to TRBJ2-7; TRBD2 aligns across 9 bases. CDR1 and CDR2 from the germline V gene are SGHVS and FQNEAQ. The CDR3 has 17 amino acids. Trimming took 0 bases from V and 6 from J; bases not matched to a gene: 12. The CDR3 loop reads CASSLALGGRAYVEQYF. CDR3 bases: TGTGCCAGCAGCTTAGCTCTGGGCGGGAGGGCCTATGTCGAGCAGTACTTC.

Ten or more counts support this clonotype. The rearrangement joins TRBV7-8 to TRBJ2-7; 9 bases match TRBD2. Looked up from germline, CDR1 is SGHVS and CDR2 is FQNEAQ. This CDR3 comprises 15 residues. With V trimmed by 1 base and J by 2 bases, 3 bases remained unmatched. CDR3 loop: CASSLERLAAYEQYF. The DNA for the CDR3 is TGTGCCAGCAGCTTAGAAAGACTAGCGGCCTACGAGCAGTACTTC.

The chain couples TRBV10-3 to TRBJ1-1; 7 bases line up with TRBD1. Per germline, CDR1 ENHRY and CDR2 SYGVKD. CDR3 length: 12 amino acids. V lost 10 bases, J lost 0 bases, and 2 bases stayed unmatched. This chain's CDR3 is CATGQVNTEAFF. The CDR3, as DNA: TGTGCCACAGGACAGGTGAACACTGAAGCTTTCTTT.

This chain joins TRBV14 and TRBJ1-2; D is unclear. Trimming took 1 base from V and 4 from J, leaving 10 bases between them. The CDR3 contains 14 residues. Looked up from germline, CDR1 is SGHDN and CDR2 is FVKESK. The CDR3 sequence is CASSQGRGGYGYTF. CDR3 DNA sequence: TGTGCCAGCAGCCAAGGTCGGGGTGGCTATGGCTACACCTTC.

The chain links TRBV29-1 to TRBJ2-7; possibly TRBD2 for D (6 bases). The CDR3 contains 13 residues. Trimming removed 4 bases from V and 2 bases from J, with 12 bases in between. In germline, CDR1 is SQVTM, CDR2 ANQGSEA. CDR3 protein: CSVASSAAYEQYF. CDR3 DNA: TGCAGCGTTGCCTCTAGCGCCGCCTACGAGCAGTACTTC.

This clonotype was detected ten times or more. The J gene is TRBJ2-1, the V gene TRBV15, with D possibly being TRBD2 (6 bases). The germline V gene has CDR1 LNHNV and CDR2 YYDKDF (reference sequence). The CDR3 loop spans 15 amino acids. V was trimmed by 2 bases and J by 6 bases, leaving 14 bases between them. The CDR3 sequence is CATSRPLGSSNEQFF. The CDR3 DNA is TGTGCCACCAGCAGACCCCTCGGGAGTAGCAATGAGCAGTTCTTC.

The chain couples TRBV4-1 to TRBJ2-1; 7 positions agree with TRBD2. Trimming at V came to 2 bases and at J to 10 bases, leaving 11 bases not matched to a gene. The CDR3 totals 15 residues. Germline CDR1 and CDR2: MGHRA and YSYEKL. CDR3 nucleotide sequence: TGCGCCAGCAGCCAAAGGGAGGGGACCAGCTGGGAGCAGTTCTTC. It encodes CASSQREGTSWEQFF.

The chain joins TRBV27 to TRBJ2-7; 7 positions agree with TRBD2. Germline V gene lookup returns CDR1 MNHEY and CDR2 SMNVEV (reference sequence). After removal of 3 bases from V and 6 bases from J, the junction contained 11 bases not matched to a gene. CDR3 length equals 15 residues. This chain's CDR3 is CASSFELASVREQYF. The DNA for the CDR3 is TGTGCCAGCAGTTTCGAACTAGCGAGCGTGCGCGAGCAGTACTTC.

This chain joins TRBV4-3 and TRBJ1-2, with TRBD1 as a possible D gene (6 bases). Germline values: CDR1 LGHNA, CDR2 YSLEER. The CDR3 is 14 residues long. V was shortened by 2 bases and J by 3 bases, with 10 bases between the two germline ends. CDR3 in amino acids: CASSQRDRHYGYTF. CDR3 in DNA: TGCGCCAGCAGCCAACGAGACAGGCACTATGGCTACACCTTC.

The gene calls are TRBV5-1 and TRBJ1-1; no definite D call. Germline CDR1 is SGHRS and CDR2 is YFSETQ. V was cut by 5 bases and J by 1 base, with 15 bases left in between. The CDR3 totals 15 residues. CDR3 in amino acids: CASRPSIGGNTEAFF. CDR3 in DNA: TGCGCCAGCAGACCCTCAATCGGTGGGAACACTGAAGCTTTCTTT.

This clonotype occurred many times. This sequence joins TRBV29-1 and TRBJ2-2; D not resolved. V was shortened by 5 bases and J by 7 bases, with 11 bases between the two germline ends. In germline, CDR1 is SQVTM, CDR2 ANQGSEA. This CDR3 contains 12 residues. In DNA form, the CDR3 reads TGCAGCGTTCTTCCTTTGGACGGGGAGCTGTTTTTT. This gives the protein CSVLPLDGELFF.

This clonotype was counted between two and nine times. V gene TRBV12-3 or TRBV12-4 combines with J gene TRBJ2-5, with 11 bases that match TRBD2. This CDR3 is 15 amino acids long. The V segment lost 6 bases and the J segment 4 bases; nucleotides outside the gene matches: 7. The CDR3, as DNA: TGTGCCAGCAGCCAACTAGCGGGAGAGGGAGAGACCCAGTACTTC. Translation: CASSQLAGEGETQYF.

This clonotype was picked up a small number of times. The chain links TRBV6-5 to TRBJ2-1; D unclear. This CDR3 is 14 amino acids long. V lost 0 bases, J lost 5 bases, and 8 bases lay in between. Germline V gene lookup returns CDR1 MNHEY and CDR2 SVGAGI. CDR3 residues: CASSYSGSDNEQFF. In DNA form, the CDR3 reads TGTGCCAGCAGTTACTCAGGGTCAGACAATGAGCAGTTCTTC.

The chain is built from TRBV9 and TRBJ2-1, with D perhaps being TRBD1 or TRBD2 (6 bases each). This CDR3 region has 16 residues. In germline, CDR1 is SGDLS, CDR2 YYNGEE. The V end lost 1 base, the J end lost 3 bases, and 14 bases lay between the germline ends. Here the CDR3 DNA reads TGTGCCAGCAGCGTATCAGGGGAGGTTTTCTACAATGAGCAGTTCTTC. It yields the protein CASSVSGEVFYNEQFF.

Only a few counts were recorded for this clonotype. This sequence joins TRBV29-1 and TRBJ2-1; TRBD2 agrees at 16 bases. The CDR3 has 15 amino acids. CDR1 and CDR2 from the germline V gene are SQVTM and ANQGSEA. V gave up 7 bases and J gave up 7 bases; unmatched junction bases: 7. This CDR3 reads CSALGLAGGGNEQFF. For the CDR3, the DNA is TGCAGCGCCCTGGGACTAGCGGGAGGGGGAAATGAGCAGTTCTTC.

Notes on this clonotype: A much bigger clone sits one base away, suggesting this may be a read error. The DNA is left out, because the CDR3 cannot be placed on it with certainty; the CDR3 is given as TCRdb lists it. The V gene is TRBV20-1, the J gene TRBJ2-2; TRBD2, the table's D call, was not compared with the DNA. The CDR3 has 18 residues if both end residues are counted. Per the germline V gene, CDR1 is DFQATT and CDR2 is SNEGSKA (reference sequence). CDR3 in amino acids: CSARFFDVGDGNTGELLF.

This clonotype was detected only a few times. As DNA, the CDR3 is TGTGCCAGCAGTTTACCCTCGACAGGGATCTCAGATACGCAGTATTTT. Protein product: CASSLPSTGISDTQYF. The V and J genes are TRBV12-3 or TRBV12-4 and TRBJ2-3; 7 bases agree with TRBD1. V lost 2 bases and J lost 4; bases outside the gene matches: 9. This CDR3 spans 16 amino acids.

The chain combines TRBV7-3 with TRBJ2-3, with 9 bases fitting TRBD1. Losses at the gene ends were 6 bases for V and 3 bases for J; bases not matched to a gene: 1. CDR3 length: 13 residues. Germline V gene sequence: CDR1 SGHTA, CDR2 FQGTGA. The CDR3 sequence: CASRGQGTDTQYF. In DNA form, the CDR3 reads TGTGCCAGCAGGGGACAGGGAACAGATACGCAGTATTTT.

This clonotype has just a few counts. This chain uses TRBV20-1 with TRBJ2-1, with TRBD1 as a possible D gene (6 bases). The germline V gene has CDR1 DFQATT and CDR2 SNEGSKA (reference sequence). This CDR3 is built from 15 residues. Trimming took off 6 bases at V and 2 bases at J, with 17 bases between the two ends. CDR3 loop: CSARDFSGAYNEQFF. CDR3 coding DNA: TGCAGTGCCCGAGATTTTTCAGGGGCCTACAATGAGCAGTTCTTC.

This clonotype came up a few times. This chain links TRBV6-5 with TRBJ2-3, with 7 positions matching TRBD1. Trimming removed 2 bases from V and 3 bases from J; junction bases left unmatched: 5. The CDR3 runs 15 residues. Germline lookup yields CDR1 MNHEY and CDR2 SVGAGI. CDR3 sequence reads: CASSYDRENTDTQYF. As DNA, the CDR3 is TGTGCCAGCAGTTACGACAGGGAGAATACAGATACGCAGTATTTT.

There are a few counts of this clonotype. The chain uses TRBV29-1 and TRBJ2-2, with D possibly matching TRBD2 (5 bases). Trimming left V 3 bases short and J 4 bases short, with 6 bases between. Per germline, CDR1 SQVTM and CDR2 ANQGSEA. This CDR3 is built from 12 residues. This CDR3 reads CSVEEVTGELFF. CDR3 nucleotides: TGCAGCGTTGAGGAGGTCACCGGGGAGCTGTTTTTT.

The chain links TRBV2 to TRBJ1-1, with unresolved D. The CDR3 runs 12 residues. Germline values: CDR1 SNHLY, CDR2 FYNNEI. V was shortened by 10 bases and J by 6 bases, with 15 bases between the two germline ends. The DNA of the CDR3 is TGTGCCACCTACCTCAGTCTCGCTGAAGCTTTCTTT. The encoded protein is CATYLSLAEAFF. Based on the CDR3 plus reference TRBV2 and TRBJ1-1, the full variable domain is EPEVTQTPSHQVTQMGQEVILRCVPISNHLYFYWYRQILGQKVEFLVSFYNNEISEKSEIFDDQFSVERPDGSNFTLKIRSTKLEDSAMYFCATYLSLAEAFFGQGTRLTVV.